The present T cell receptor beta chain was sequenced within a study of T cell repertoires in cytomegalovirus infection. One entry per CDR3 protein results from TCRdb running MiXCR on the reads. The sample lists approximately 630,000 distinct CDR3 sequences; roughly 24% were seen once. The trim removed 5 bases at V and 8 bases at J, leaving 11 bases unmatched. CDR3 size: 16 residues. Germline V lookup: CDR1 KGHDR, CDR2 SFDVKD. This clonotype was seen a handful of times. The chain has TRBV24-1 and TRBJ2-1, with 10 bases fitting TRBD2. Material: CD8+ T cells from PBMCs. The receptor comes from a human donor in good health (CMV status not recorded). Some clones in this sample may be carry-over from other donors' samples. This chain's CDR3 is CATSVPGAGGPHEQFF. CDR3 nucleotides: TGTGCCACCAGTGTCCCCGGAGCGGGGGGGCCGCATGAGCAGTTCTTC.